This T cell receptor (beta chain) was found in a study of blood T cell repertoires in COVID-19. The wider study: COVID-19 samples collected from the United States, Italy and Spain covered acute and convalescent phases.

The germline V and J ends were trimmed by 0 bases and 5 bases, with 19 bases remaining between them. CDR3 length: 17 amino acids. Source study methods: For nucleated cells, counts were estimated from reference gene primer amplification. TCRdb's copy holds only in-frame clones and misses some; the assay was immunoSEQ multiplex PCR. V, J and clone size derive from that table, while D and trimming were established from the DNA sequence. The sample carries more than 200,000 clones, about 84% recorded once. This receptor was identified in a woman older than 75 with acute or convalescent COVID-19. Specimen: peripheral blood. The V call is TRBV23-1, the J call TRBJ1-2, with D possibly matching TRBD1 (5 bases). TRBV23-1 is treated as an ORF (open reading frame) with a function not yet certain. This chain's CDR3 is CASSQSATTGGVYGYTF. For the CDR3, the DNA is TGCGCCAGCAGTCAATCCGCTACCACGGGGGGTGTATATGGCTACACCTTC.